The rows below give T cell receptor beta chains drawn from one sample of a study of cytomegalovirus exposure and HLA in healthy donors. Sequenced by immunoSEQ multiplex PCR; TCRdb stores in-frame clones only, minus some. Of about 160,000 clones in the sample, roughly 76% were seen once. The sequencing sample was made of PBMCs. Receptors originate from a man between 60 and 70 years old in good health and CMV-seronegative. Both conserved end residues are part of each CDR3.

j_call: TRBJ2-5
v_call: TRBV19
cdr3_aa: CASSIGADGETQYF

j_call: TRBJ2-3
v_call: TRBV5-8
cdr3_aa: CASSIDSAGGQSYTQYF

j_call: TRBJ2-2
v_call: TRBV30
cdr3_aa: CAWSVQGWELFF

j_call: TRBJ1-2
v_call: TRBV2
cdr3_aa: CASGQGLYGYTF

j_call: TRBJ1-5
v_call: TRBV9
cdr3_aa: CASSEGRAPDTPQHF

j_call: TRBJ2-3
v_call: TRBV7-6
cdr3_aa: CASSLSGGRDTQYF

j_call: TRBJ2-1
v_call: TRBV7-9
cdr3_aa: CASSGLRYNEQFF

j_call: TRBJ2-1
v_call: TRBV10-2
cdr3_aa: CASSVGRAYNEQFF

j_call: TRBJ2-1
v_call: TRBV19
cdr3_aa: CASSIVSDRVVGRNEQFF

j_call: TRBJ1-5
v_call: TRBV4-2
cdr3_aa: CASSSQRGQPQHF

j_call: TRBJ2-7
v_call: TRBV7-2
cdr3_aa: CASSLGGDYEQYF

j_call: TRBJ1-5
v_call: TRBV6-5
cdr3_aa: CASTLGTDQPQHF

j_call: TRBJ2-7
v_call: TRBV6-5
cdr3_aa: CASRSLAGDDQYF

j_call: TRBJ2-7
v_call: TRBV11-2
cdr3_aa: CASSGQGGFRQDNYEQYF

j_call: TRBJ2-7
v_call: TRBV7-9
cdr3_aa: CASSINYEQYF

j_call: TRBJ2-3
v_call: TRBV7-9
cdr3_aa: CASSFWAGEDTQYF

j_call: TRBJ2-1
v_call: TRBV5-1
cdr3_aa: CASSLGLLAGDNYEQFF

j_call: TRBJ2-2
v_call: TRBV7-2
cdr3_aa: CASNTGLANTGELFF

j_call: TRBJ1-2
v_call: TRBV28
cdr3_aa: CASSWTQLRRGYTF

j_call: TRBJ2-1
v_call: TRBV11-2
cdr3_aa: CASSLDLGGSYNEQFF

j_call: TRBJ1-6
v_call: TRBV6-5
cdr3_aa: CASSQTYDSPLHF

j_call: TRBJ2-5
v_call: TRBV5-1
cdr3_aa: CASSLGGGRQETQYF

j_call: TRBJ2-5
v_call: TRBV11-2
cdr3_aa: CASSLVQRGTGGETQYF

j_call: TRBJ2-3
v_call: TRBV5-8
cdr3_aa: CASRLGTSTDTQYF

j_call: TRBJ1-1
v_call: TRBV7-6
cdr3_aa: CASSLIAGLNTEAFF

j_call: TRBJ1-6
v_call: TRBV9
cdr3_aa: CASSLGDRSGSPLHF

j_call: TRBJ2-7
v_call: TRBV10-3
cdr3_aa: CAIRETSGAFYEQYF

j_call: TRBJ2-1
v_call: TRBV30
cdr3_aa: CAWSHGRLAGGPGRRNEQFF

j_call: TRBJ1-1
v_call: TRBV9
cdr3_aa: CASSGPDRVTEAFF

j_call: TRBJ2-7
v_call: TRBV5-1
cdr3_aa: CASSFGGLPSYEQYF

j_call: TRBJ1-1
v_call: TRBV18
cdr3_aa: CASSPRTENTEAFF

j_call: NA
v_call: TRBV11-2
cdr3_aa: CASSLSVSGLYEQYF

j_call: TRBJ2-7
v_call: TRBV18
cdr3_aa: CASSRGQGAYEQYF

j_call: NA
v_call: TRBV9
cdr3_aa: CASSAEPGQGYEQYF

j_call: TRBJ1-4
v_call: TRBV5-4
cdr3_aa: CASSLLNEKLFF

j_call: TRBJ1-1
v_call: TRBV9
cdr3_aa: CASSMGQGNTEAFF

j_call: TRBJ2-7
v_call: TRBV10-3
cdr3_aa: CAIRGPGQGGSYEQYF

j_call: TRBJ2-5
v_call: TRBV6-5
cdr3_aa: CASRRPGTYQETQYF

j_call: TRBJ2-1
v_call: TRBV15
cdr3_aa: CATSRGLAGGPRLYNEQFF

j_call: TRBJ2-7
v_call: TRBV5-4
cdr3_aa: CASSLELAGGFEQYF

j_call: TRBJ2-7
v_call: TRBV9
cdr3_aa: CASSATQGGREQYF

j_call: TRBJ2-5
v_call: TRBV27
cdr3_aa: CASSSPSGDNQETQYF